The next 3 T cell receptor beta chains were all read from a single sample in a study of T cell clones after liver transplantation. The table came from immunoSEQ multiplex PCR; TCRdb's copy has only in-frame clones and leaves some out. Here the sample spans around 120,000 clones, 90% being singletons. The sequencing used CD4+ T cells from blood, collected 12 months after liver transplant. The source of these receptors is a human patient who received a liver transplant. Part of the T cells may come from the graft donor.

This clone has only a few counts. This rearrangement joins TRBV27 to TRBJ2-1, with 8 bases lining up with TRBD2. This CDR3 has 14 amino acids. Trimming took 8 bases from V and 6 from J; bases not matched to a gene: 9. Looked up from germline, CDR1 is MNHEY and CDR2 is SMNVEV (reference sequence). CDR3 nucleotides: TGTGCCAGCCGATTAGCGGGAAGGGCCAATGAGCAGTTCTTC. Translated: CASRLAGRANEQFF.

This CDR3 is CASSPISQETQYF. The CDR3 coding sequence is TGTGCCAGCTCACCAATTTCCCAAGAGACCCAGTACTTC. The V gene is TRBV18, the J gene TRBJ2-5; D is ambiguous. The germline V and J ends were trimmed by 2 bases and 1 base, with 5 bases remaining between them. The CDR3 has 13 amino acids. CDR1 is KGHSH, CDR2 LQKENI, per germline.

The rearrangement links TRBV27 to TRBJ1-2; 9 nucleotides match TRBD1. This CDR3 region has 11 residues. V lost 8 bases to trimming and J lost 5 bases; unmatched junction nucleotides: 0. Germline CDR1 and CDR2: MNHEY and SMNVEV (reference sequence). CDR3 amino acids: CASGQGYGYTF. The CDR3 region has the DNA TGTGCCAGCGGACAGGGGTATGGCTACACCTTC.